The 14 T cell receptor beta chains reported below all come from one sample, sequenced in a study of T cell responses to AZD1222 COVID-19 vaccine. Sequenced by immunoSEQ multiplex PCR; TCRdb stores in-frame clones only, minus some. The table lists around 99,000 clones, 89% of them singletons. The sample was peripheral blood, taken on day 0 of AZD1222 vaccination. The receptor source for this set is an adult in good health.

The chain links TRBV7-9 to TRBJ1-4, with TRBD1 as a possible D gene (5 bases). This CDR3 is 18 amino acids long. Trimming pared 0 bases from V and 5 bases from J, leaving 19 bases between. Germline lookup yields CDR1 SEHNR and CDR2 FQNEAQ (reference sequence). CDR3 DNA sequence: TGTGCCAGCAGCTTAGCTCCGAGTCGTAGGAGGACAAATGAAAAACTGTTTTTT. Encoded protein: CASSLAPSRRRTNEKLFF. Looking up the rest from reference TRBV7-9 and TRBJ1-4 gives the full variable domain: DTGVSQNPRHKITKRGQNVTFRCDPISEHNRLYWYRQTLGQGPEFLTYFQNEAQLEKSRLLSDRFSAERPKGSFSTLEIQRTEQGDSAMYLCASSLAPSRRRTNEKLFFGSGTQLSVL.

The rearrangement joins TRBV7-3 to TRBJ2-7; 10 positions match TRBD1. The V segment lost 9 bases and the J segment 2 bases; nucleotides outside the gene matches: 10. Germline V gives CDR1 SGHTA, CDR2 FQGTGA. The CDR3 sequence is 15 residues long. The CDR3 loop reads CASGSGTGVPYEQYF. The CDR3 nucleotides read TGTGCCAGTGGCTCCGGGACAGGGGTTCCCTACGAGCAGTACTTC.

This clone was observed once. The genes are TRBV7-9 and TRBJ1-2; D gene unclear. Germline V gene data show CDR1 as SEHNR and CDR2 as FQNEAQ (reference sequence). This CDR3 region has 12 residues. The V end lost 1 base, the J end lost 13 bases, and 13 bases lay between the germline ends. CDR3 sequence reads: CASSLEGQPGTF. For the CDR3, the DNA is TGTGCCAGCAGCTTAGAGGGCCAGCCGGGCACCTTC.

This rearrangement joins TRBV5-1 to TRBJ1-2; a weak D match, TRBD1 (6 bases). The CDR3 length is 13 residues. CDR1 and CDR2 (germline): SGHRS, YFSETQ. V was cut by 4 bases and J by 3 bases, with 10 bases left in between. CDR3 DNA sequence: TGCGCCAGCAGCCCACAGGGTGACTATGGCTACACCTTC. Its translation is CASSPQGDYGYTF.

V usage is TRBV7-8 and J usage is TRBJ2-7, with D tentatively TRBD2 (6 bases). Germline lookup yields CDR1 SGHVS and CDR2 FQNEAQ. Trimming removed 5 bases from V and 9 bases from J, with 14 bases in between. CDR3 length: 12 residues. The CDR3 DNA reads TGTGCCAGCAGCCATCCTTTGCGGGGGCAGTACTTC. Protein: CASSHPLRGQYF.

The chain employs TRBV5-1 and TRBJ2-2; D ambiguous. CDR3 length: 12 amino acids. V was cut by 4 bases and J by 5 bases, with 6 bases left in between. Germline lookup yields CDR1 SGHRS and CDR2 YFSETQ. This CDR3 reads CASSRPTGELFF. The CDR3 DNA is TGCGCCAGCAGCCGGCCGACCGGGGAGCTGTTTTTT.

This clone appeared a few times. This chain links TRBV30 with TRBJ2-2, with D unresolved. The germline V and J ends were trimmed by 0 bases and 8 bases, with 4 bases remaining between them. This CDR3 is 11 amino acids long. Germline V CDR1 and CDR2: GTSNPN, SVGIG (reference sequence). The CDR3 loop reads CAWSVRGELFF. In DNA form, the CDR3 reads TGTGCCTGGAGTGTACGGGGGGAGCTGTTTTTT.

The chain uses TRBV2 and TRBJ1-5, with D tentatively TRBD1 (6 bases). Trimming took off 2 bases at V and 7 bases at J, with 9 bases between the two ends. Per germline, CDR1 SNHLY and CDR2 FYNNEI. The CDR3 has 13 residues. Here the CDR3 reads CASSEQGRQPQHF. CDR3 sequence (DNA): TGTGCCAGCAGTGAACAGGGGCGACAGCCCCAGCATTTT.

The chain has TRBV27 and TRBJ2-5; D gene uncertain. The CDR3 has 12 amino acids. CDR1 and CDR2 from the germline V gene are MNHEY and SMNVEV (reference sequence). V dropped 2 bases and J dropped 5 bases, with 6 bases sitting between them. CDR3 sequence reads: CASSLSGETQYF. As DNA, the CDR3 is TGTGCCAGCAGTTTAAGTGGGGAGACCCAGTACTTC.

The count of this clone is one. Other DNA sequences in the sample encode the same CDR3. J is TRBJ1-3 and V is TRBV28, with no clear D. The germline gives CDR1 MDHEN, CDR2 SYDVKM. V lost 5 bases and J 7 bases, leaving 6 bases between the germline ends. CDR3 size: 11 residues. The CDR3 bases are TGTGCCAGCAGTCTAGAGAACACCATATATTTT. It codes for CASSLENTIYF.

This chain uses TRBV5-5 with TRBJ1-5; D is unclear. Trimming left V 2 bases short and J 1 base short, with 10 bases between. This CDR3 region has 15 residues. The germline gives CDR1 SGHKS, CDR2 YYEKEE (reference sequence). In DNA form, the CDR3 reads TGTGCCAGCAGCTTTCGGGGAAACAGCAATCAGCCCCAGCATTTT. Translating gives CASSFRGNSNQPQHF.

The chain has TRBV7-2 and TRBJ1-5; 8 bases agree with TRBD1. CDR1 and CDR2 from the germline V gene are SGHTA and FQGNSA. The V and J ends lost 5 bases and 6 bases, in that order; junction bases with no gene match: 6. The CDR3 extends over 14 amino acids. Here the CDR3 reads CASSHGQGIQPQHF. The DNA for the CDR3 is TGTGCCAGCAGCCACGGACAGGGTATTCAGCCCCAGCATTTT. The full variable domain, its missing parts supplied by reference TRBV7-2 and TRBJ1-5, is GAGVSQSPSNKVTEKGKDVELRCDPISGHTALYWYRQSLGQGLEFLIYFQGNSAPDKSGLPSDRFSAERTGGSVSTLTIQRTQQEDSAVYLCASSHGQGIQPQHFGDGTRLSIL.

The chain links TRBV4-1 to TRBJ1-6; D might be TRBD1 (5 bases). The CDR3 is 15 amino acids. Germline V lookup: CDR1 MGHRA, CDR2 YSYEKL. Between the trimmed V and J ends, which lost 0 bases and 7 bases, there was a span of 10 bases. DNA for the CDR3: TGCGCCAGCAGCCAAGATCAGGGTAAGAATTCACCCCTCCACTTT. It codes for CASSQDQGKNSPLHF.

J is TRBJ2-1 and V is TRBV5-8; 7 nucleotides line up with TRBD2. The V and J ends lost 4 bases and 0 bases, in that order; junction bases with no gene match: 7. The CDR3 runs to 16 residues. The germline V gene has CDR1 SGHTS and CDR2 YDEGEE. CDR3 coding DNA: TGTGCCAGCAGCGGCCGACTAGCAAGCTCCTACAATGAGCAGTTCTTC. Translating gives CASSGRLASSYNEQFF.